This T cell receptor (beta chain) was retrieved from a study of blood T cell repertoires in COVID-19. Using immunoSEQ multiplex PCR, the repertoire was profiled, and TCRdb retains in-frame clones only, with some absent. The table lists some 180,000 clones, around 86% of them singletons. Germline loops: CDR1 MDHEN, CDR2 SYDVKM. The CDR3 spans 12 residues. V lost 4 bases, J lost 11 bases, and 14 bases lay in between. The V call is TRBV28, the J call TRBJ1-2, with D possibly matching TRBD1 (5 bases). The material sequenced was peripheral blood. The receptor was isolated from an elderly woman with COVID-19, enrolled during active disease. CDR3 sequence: CASSSGVRGYTF. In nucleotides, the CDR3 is TGTGCCAGCAGTTCTGGTGTCCGGGGGTACACCTTC.